The rows below give T cell receptor beta chains drawn from one sample of a study of blood T cell repertoires in COVID-19. Sequencing was performed with immunoSEQ multiplex PCR; in TCRdb, only in-frame clones are kept and a portion is missing. The sample consists of 400,000 to 450,000 clones, about nine tenths of them appearing once. The specimen sequenced was peripheral blood. The receptors originated from a woman younger than 45 with active or convalescent COVID-19. Both conserved end residues are part of each CDR3. A D gene is named only where the DNA matches it firmly. Rows may omit the clone size; those that give it use once, few, many or a size class.

j_gene,d_gene,v_gene,abundance,CDR3aa,CDR3nt
TRBJ2-7,-,TRBV6-2/TRBV6-3,-,CASSSHWGQHYEQYF,TGTGCCAGCAGTTCCCACTGGGGACAACACTACGAGCAGTACTTC
TRBJ2-1,TRBD1,TRBV18,-,CASSPDGTGSYNEQFF,TGTGCCAGCTCACCCGACGGGACAGGGTCATACAATGAGCAGTTCTTC
TRBJ2-7,TRBD2,TRBV19,-,CASSGNTGLAGGAYEQYF,TGTGCCAGTAGTGGCAACACGGGACTAGCGGGTGGTGCCTACGAGCAGTACTTC
TRBJ2-1,TRBD2,TRBV4-2,-,CASSPRGLAGANEQFF,TGTGCCAGCAGCCCCCGGGGACTAGCGGGAGCCAATGAGCAGTTCTTC
TRBJ1-4,TRBD1,TRBV3-1/TRBV3-2,-,CASSLRQGLNEKLFF,TGTGCCAGCAGCCTACGACAGGGCCTTAATGAAAAACTGTTTTTT
TRBJ2-1,TRBD2,TRBV3-1/TRBV3-2,-,CASSLGGAGGNNEQFF,TGTGCCAGCAGCCTGGGGGGTGCGGGGGGGAACAATGAGCAGTTCTTC
TRBJ1-1,TRBD1,TRBV19,-,CASSTTGFPNTEAFF,TGTGCCAGTAGTACGACAGGGTTCCCGAACACTGAAGCTTTCTTT
TRBJ2-1,-,TRBV7-2,few,CASSLVGGTYNEQFF,TGTGCCAGCAGCTTAGTAGGCGGAACCTACAATGAGCAGTTCTTC
TRBJ2-7,TRBD1,TRBV9,-,CASSPDRGTYEQYF,TGTGCCAGCAGCCCGGACAGGGGGACCTACGAGCAGTACTTC
TRBJ1-3,-,TRBV20-1,-,CSASQGSGNTIYF,TGCAGTGCTAGTCAGGGTTCTGGAAACACCATATATTTT
TRBJ2-1,TRBD2,TRBV4-2,once,CASSQVVLAGYDEQFF,TGTGCCAGCAGCCAAGTCGTTCTAGCGGGATATGATGAGCAGTTCTTC
TRBJ2-3,TRBD2,TRBV7-2,-,CASSLVHWGGSGDTQYF,TGTGCCAGCAGCTTAGTCCATTGGGGAGGGTCGGGAGATACGCAGTATTTT
TRBJ2-1,TRBD2,TRBV7-2,-,CASSLNTAGGDEQFF,TGTGCCAGCAGCTTAAACACAGCGGGAGGGGATGAGCAGTTCTTC
TRBJ2-5,TRBD2,TRBV11-1,-,CASSLSGGEVETQYF,TGTGCCAGCAGCTTAAGTGGGGGGGAGGTCGAGACCCAGTACTTC
TRBJ1-2,TRBD1,TRBV10-3,once,CAIRRARDSDYGYTF,TGTGCCATACGACGAGCCCGGGACAGTGACTATGGCTACACCTTC
TRBJ2-5,-,TRBV7-6,-,CASTGTSRETQYF,TGTGCCAGCACCGGGACTTCCCGAGAGACCCAGTACTTC
TRBJ2-4,TRBD1,TRBV3-1/TRBV3-2,-,CASSQGRGPAAKNIQYF,TGTGCCAGCAGCCAAGGCAGGGGGCCTGCCGCCAAAAACATTCAGTACTTC
TRBJ1-2,TRBD1,TRBV19,-,CASSPVYIRTGNGYTF,TGTGCCAGTAGTCCCGTTTACATACGGACAGGGAATGGCTACACCTTC
TRBJ1-2,-,TRBV9,-,CASSVGGANYGYTF,TGTGCCAGCAGCGTAGGCGGGGCCAACTATGGCTACACCTTC
TRBJ1-1,-,TRBV19,-,CASSIDSGFEAFF,TGTGCCAGTAGTATTGATTCGGGGTTTGAAGCTTTCTTT
TRBJ2-3,-,TRBV11-2,-,CASSFPTSTDTQYF,TGTGCCAGCAGCTTTCCGACTTCCACAGATACGCAGTATTTT
TRBJ2-7,-,TRBV21-1,once,CASSKKGLRGLYEQYF,TGTGCCAGCAGCAAAAAAGGACTTCGGGGATTGTACGAGCAGTACTTC